This T cell receptor beta chain was profiled in a study of T cell changes during pregnancy in multiple sclerosis. Repertoires were generated with immunoSEQ multiplex PCR, while TCRdb's copy carries only in-frame clones and drops some. The sample holds tens of thousands of clones, 92% seen once. Germline CDR1 and CDR2: LNHDA and SQIVND (reference sequence). The J segment lost 3 bases and the V segment lost 5 bases, leaving 8 bases of the junction unmatched. This CDR3 is 17 amino acids long. The gene calls are TRBV19 and TRBJ2-1, with 12 bases matching TRBD1. Specimen: CD4+ T cells from peripheral blood mononuclear cells, collected in the second trimester of pregnancy. This TCR was sampled from a female donor with multiple sclerosis, enrolled in a pregnancy study. As DNA, the CDR3 is TGTGCCAGTAGTCTCCGGGACAGGGGGCTTTTCTACAATGAGCAGTTCTTC. It codes for CASSLRDRGLFYNEQFF.